Listed here are 14 T cell receptor beta chains from one sample, sequenced in a study of CD4 T cells in relation to SARS-CoV-2 and coronaviruses. For these TCRs, the target antigens are not known. The method was immunoSEQ multiplex PCR; TCRdb's version includes in-frame clones alone and lacks a portion of them. The sample has under 45,000 clones, 82% seen once. The sequencing input was naive CD4+ T cells from PBMCs, cultured in vitro. Subset given: naive CD4+ T cells isolated by negative enrichment. The receptors stem from an adult with COVID-19.

Concerning this clone: An end of the junction differs from the germline gene, which may be a read error. The rearrangement links TRBV7-3 to TRBJ2-7, with a possible D match to TRBD2 (5 bases). In germline, CDR1 is SGHTA, CDR2 FQGTGA. The CDR3 contains 15 residues. The CDR3 region is CASILSAGIPHEQYF. The DNA of the CDR3 is TGTGCCAGCATCTTATCCGCGGGTATCCCCCACGAGCAGTACTTC.

This sequence joins TRBV6-1 and TRBJ2-7; 10 positions agree with TRBD1. CDR1 and CDR2 from the germline V gene are MNHNS and SASEGT. Unmatched junction bases numbered 11, after V lost 1 base and J lost 2 bases. This CDR3 is 18 amino acids long. For the CDR3, the DNA is TGTGCCAGCAGTGAAGAGATATATTGGGGACAGGGGCCCTACGAGCAGTACTTC. Amino acids: CASSEEIYWGQGPYEQYF.

The V call is TRBV18, the J call TRBJ2-2; D not certain. V lost 3 bases to trimming and J lost 0 bases, with 5 bases between them. CDR3 length: 14 amino acids. CDR1 KGHSH and CDR2 LQKENI come from the germline V gene. The CDR3 DNA is TGTGCCAGCTCACCGGAGACGAACACCGGGGAGCTGTTTTTT. Residues: CASSPETNTGELFF. Full variable domain (remainder filled in from reference TRBV18 and TRBJ2-2): NAGVMQNPRHLVRRRGQEARLRCSPMKGHSHVYWYRQLPEEGLKFMVYLQKENIIDESGMPKERFSAEFPKEGPSILRIQQVVRGDSAAYFCASSPETNTGELFFGEGSRLTVL.

This clone has just a few counts. The V gene is TRBV5-4, the J gene TRBJ2-1; D uncertain. CDR1 is SGHNT and CDR2 is YYREEE in the germline V gene (reference sequence). V lost 0 bases, J lost 8 bases, and 6 bases lay in between. CDR3 length equals 12 residues. The CDR3 DNA follows: TGTGCCAGCAGCTTGGTCCTACATGAGCAGTTCTTC. Its translation is CASSLVLHEQFF.

V and J are TRBV4-3 and TRBJ2-5; TRBD1 might be the D (5 bases). The CDR3 loop spans 14 amino acids. Deletions cut 0 bases from V and 5 bases from J, with 10 bases between. Looked up from germline, CDR1 is LGHNA and CDR2 is YSLEER. The CDR3 nucleotides are TGCGCCAGCAGCCAAGATAGACAGCCGGAGACCCAGTACTTC. The encoded protein is CASSQDRQPETQYF.

The chain links TRBV28 to TRBJ2-6, with a possible D match to TRBD1 (6 bases). The germline V gene encodes CDR1 MDHEN and CDR2 SYDVKM. V was cut by 5 bases and J by 4 bases, with 12 bases left in between. CDR3 length: 15 residues. CDR3 nucleotides: TGTGCCAGCAGTCCCCAGGGGTCCGGGGCCAACGTCCTGACTTTC. It codes for CASSPQGSGANVLTF. Full variable domain (missing parts from reference TRBV28 and TRBJ2-6): DVKVTQSSRYLVKRTGEKVFLECVQDMDHENMFWYRQDPGLGLRLIYFSYDVKMKEKGDIPEGYSVSREKKERFSLILESASTNQTSMYLCASSPQGSGANVLTFGAGSRLTVL.

V is TRBV28 and J is TRBJ2-3; possible D gene TRBD2, 5 bases. Trimming shortened V by 6 bases and J by 4 bases, and 14 bases separated the two germline ends. This CDR3 is 14 amino acids long. Germline lookup yields CDR1 MDHEN and CDR2 SYDVKM. CDR3 DNA sequence: TGTGCCAGCAGCCCGGAGGAAACCCCAGATACGCAGTATTTT. This codes for CASSPEETPDTQYF. Complete variable domain (other parts from reference TRBV28 and TRBJ2-3): DVKVTQSSRYLVKRTGEKVFLECVQDMDHENMFWYRQDPGLGLRLIYFSYDVKMKEKGDIPEGYSVSREKKERFSLILESASTNQTSMYLCASSPEETPDTQYFGPGTRLTVL.

The chain combines TRBV5-4 with TRBJ2-7; D may be TRBD2 (6 bases). The CDR3 length is 13 residues. Germline loops: CDR1 SGHNT, CDR2 YYREEE (reference sequence). Trimming left V 5 bases short and J 1 base short, with 10 bases between. The CDR3 DNA is TGTGCCAGCAGTCCTGGGGGGTCCTACGAGCAGTACTTC. It specifies CASSPGGSYEQYF.

The CDR3 spells CASRRNNEQFF. CDR3 nucleotide sequence: TGTGCCAGCAGGCGGAACAATGAGCAGTTCTTC. The chain recombines TRBV12-3 or TRBV12-4 with TRBJ2-1; D is uncertain. V lost 6 bases, J lost 5 bases, and 5 bases lay in between. The CDR3 is 11 residues long.

This clone was found once. This sequence joins TRBV19 and TRBJ2-2; 7 nucleotides match TRBD1. This CDR3 is 17 amino acids long. The ends lost 3 bases at V and 1 base at J; junction bases unmatched: 8. Germline V gene lookup returns CDR1 LNHDA and CDR2 SQIVND (reference sequence). CDR3 amino acids: CASSIPPTGRNTGELFF. CDR3 bases: TGTGCCAGTAGTATCCCACCGACAGGGAGGAACACCGGGGAGCTGTTTTTT.

There are a few counts of this clone. The V call is TRBV20-1, the J call TRBJ2-1; D is unclear. Trimming cost V 7 bases and J 7 bases, with 11 bases left between them. Germline V CDR1 and CDR2: DFQATT, SNEGSKA (reference sequence). The CDR3 covers 11 residues. CDR3 region: CSGSGGNEQFF. The CDR3, as DNA: TGCAGTGGATCAGGCGGTAATGAGCAGTTCTTC.

V and J are TRBV5-1 and TRBJ2-5, with D perhaps matching TRBD1 (6 bases). V lost 4 bases and J 5 bases, leaving 21 bases between the germline ends. This CDR3 is 16 amino acids long. CDR1 SGHRS and CDR2 YFSETQ come from the germline V gene. The CDR3 reads CASSHSHQGIRETQYF. The CDR3 bases are TGCGCCAGCAGCCACTCCCACCAGGGGATCCGGGAGACCCAGTACTTC.

The chain links TRBV24-1 to TRBJ2-3, with D perhaps matching TRBD2 (6 bases). The CDR3 sequence is 14 residues long. Trimming shortened V by 4 bases and J by 6 bases, and 13 bases separated the two germline ends. Per the germline V gene, CDR1 is KGHDR and CDR2 is SFDVKD. The chain's CDR3 is CATSETGVADTQYF. The CDR3 DNA reads as TGTGCCACCAGTGAAACGGGGGTCGCGGATACGCAGTATTTT.

The chain joins TRBV19 to TRBJ2-1; 10 bases are a match to TRBD2. The germline gives CDR1 LNHDA, CDR2 SQIVND (reference sequence). The CDR3 sequence is 16 residues long. The V and J ends lost 1 base and 8 bases, in that order; junction bases with no gene match: 8. DNA for the CDR3: TGTGCCAGTAGTATAGTTCCTAGCGGGAGTGTTGATGAGCAGTTCTTC. Translating gives CASSIVPSGSVDEQFF.